These 23 T cell receptor beta chains were all obtained from the same sample, sequenced in a study of early T cells in non-severe SARS-CoV-2 infection. One entry per CDR3 protein, called by TCRdb with MiXCR from the 5' RACE reads. The sample lists roughly 93,000 distinct CDR3 sequences, roughly 15% seen once, with roughly 0.6% in the top ten. The sequencing input was whole blood. These TCRs come from an adult who was a healthcare worker with PCR-confirmed SARS-CoV-2 infection or an uninfected control (not recorded which).

This chain links TRBV11-2 with TRBJ2-7; D is unresolved. V gave up 4 bases and J gave up 0 bases, with 19 bases separating them. Germline V gene data show CDR1 as SGHAT and CDR2 as FQNNGV. The CDR3 length is 17 residues. CDR3 protein: CASSSIRLYPLSYEQYV. The CDR3 DNA reads as TGTGCCAGCAGCTCTATAAGGCTCTACCCCCTCTCCTACGAGCAGTACGTC.

On this clonotype: One junction end does not reproduce the germline sequence, and a read error may be involved. The chain employs TRBV7-2 and TRBJ2-4, with a tentative D call TRBD2 (6 bases). The CDR3 spans 15 residues. Germline values: CDR1 SGHTA, CDR2 FQGNSA. The CDR3 here is CASRGGDIAQNIQYF. Written as DNA, the CDR3 is TGTGCCAGCAGGGGAGGTGATATAGCCCAAAACATTCAGTACTTC.

The table lists this clonotype with many counts. This chain uses TRBV29-1 with TRBJ1-1, with TRBD1 as a possible D gene (6 bases). The CDR3 has 12 amino acids. Germline CDR1 and CDR2: SQVTM and ANQGSEA. Trimming pared 6 bases from V and 7 bases from J, leaving 15 bases between. CDR3 sequence (DNA): TGCAGCGTCCACTCGGACAGATATGAAGCTTTCTTT. This codes for CSVHSDRYEAFF.

This clonotype was counted ten times or more. The chain links TRBV4-1 to TRBJ1-2; a possible D gene is TRBD1 (5 bases). The CDR3 sequence is 15 residues long. Between the trimmed V and J ends, which lost 4 bases and 2 bases, there was a span of 14 bases. Per the germline V gene, CDR1 is MGHRA and CDR2 is YSYEKL. The CDR3 region is CASSPSLGENYGYTF. The CDR3 DNA reads TGCGCCAGCAGCCCTTCTTTGGGGGAAAACTATGGCTACACCTTC.

Only a few counts were recorded for this clonotype. The gene calls are TRBV2 and TRBJ2-3; 7 positions agree with TRBD2. Germline values: CDR1 SNHLY, CDR2 FYNNEI. Germline trimming cut 0 bases from V and 6 bases from J; bases unmatched to any gene: 0. The length of the CDR3 is 13 residues. In nucleotides, the CDR3 is TGTGCCAGCAGTGAAGCGCGGGGGGATACGCAGTATTTT. Translated: CASSEARGDTQYF.

In its sample, this clonotype was seen a few times. The rearrangement joins TRBV7-8 to TRBJ1-6, with TRBD1 matching 7 bases. V shed 1 base and J 7 bases; nucleotides not matched to a gene: 7. CDR3 size: 16 residues. Germline assignment: CDR1 SGHVS and CDR2 FQNEAQ. In nucleotides, the CDR3 is TGTGCCAGCAGCTTAGGTCGATGGGACAGCAATTCACCCCTCCACTTT. The encoded protein is CASSLGRWDSNSPLHF.

The chain couples TRBV20-1 to TRBJ1-2; D is perhaps TRBD1 (6 bases). V shed 5 bases and J shed 2 bases, with 9 bases lying between them. Germline V CDR1 and CDR2: DFQATT, SNEGSKA (reference sequence). CDR3 length: 12 amino acids. The CDR3 DNA reads TGCAGTGCTGATACAGGGAACTATGGCTACACCTTC. Amino acid sequence: CSADTGNYGYTF.

The V and J genes are TRBV6-6 and TRBJ2-5; TRBD2 aligns across 8 bases. CDR1 MNHNY and CDR2 SVGAGI come from the germline V gene (reference sequence). This CDR3 is built from 17 residues. The trim removed 8 bases at V and 3 bases at J, leaving 17 bases unmatched. The CDR3 nucleotides read TGTGCCAGCGGCCCGGCGTTGGGGCGGGGGGTCGAAGAGACCCAGTACTTC. Translated, it gives CASGPALGRGVEETQYF.

The rearrangement links TRBV20-1 to TRBJ2-3; D gene unclear. The CDR3 runs to 12 residues. CDR1 is DFQATT and CDR2 is SNEGSKA in the germline V gene (reference sequence). V gave up 0 bases and J gave up 6 bases, with 7 bases separating them. The CDR3 protein is CSARDELDTQYF. The CDR3 nucleotides are TGCAGTGCTAGAGATGAGTTGGATACGCAGTATTTT.

There are many counts of this clonotype. The V gene is TRBV5-1, the J gene TRBJ1-4, with D possibly TRBD1 on 5 matching bases. Germline loops: CDR1 SGHRS, CDR2 YFSETQ. CDR3 size: 15 residues. With 4 bases removed from V and 0 bases from J, the gap between germline ends came to 10 bases. The DNA for the CDR3 is TGCGCCAGCAGCCGCGGACACGCAACTAATGAAAAACTGTTTTTT. As protein: CASSRGHATNEKLFF.

The chain is built from TRBV7-2 and TRBJ2-2; D possibly corresponds to TRBD1 (6 bases). CDR1 and CDR2 from the germline V gene are SGHTA and FQGNSA. This CDR3 contains 15 residues. The DNA of the CDR3 is TGTGCGAAGCAGGCAGGGGCGGCGAACACCGGGGAGCTGTTTTTT. Encoded protein: CAKQAGAANTGELFF.

The chain joins TRBV6-6 to TRBJ2-5; TRBD1 matches 8 bases. After removal of 0 bases from V and 5 bases from J, the junction contained 2 bases not matched to a gene. The CDR3 is 14 residues long. The V gene's germline CDR1 is MNHNY and CDR2 SVGAGI (reference sequence). The CDR3 reads CASSYSRQGETQYF. CDR3 nucleotide sequence: TGTGCCAGCAGTTACTCCAGACAGGGGGAGACCCAGTACTTC.

Only a few counts were recorded for this clonotype. The rearrangement links TRBV27 to TRBJ2-3; TRBD2 matches at 10 bases. The CDR3 is 16 residues long. J lost 8 bases, V lost 6 bases, and 14 bases had no gene match. Germline CDR1 reads MNHEY; CDR2 reads SMNVEV (reference sequence). In nucleotides, the CDR3 is TGTGCCAGCAGACCAGGTTTAGCGGGGGGAGGGCGTACGCAGTATTTT. Encoded protein: CASRPGLAGGGRTQYF.

This clonotype was detected only a few times. The chain couples TRBV3-1 to TRBJ2-7; no reliable D call. Trimming removed 0 bases from V and 0 bases from J, with 6 bases in between. CDR1 and CDR2 from the germline V gene are LGHDT and YNNKEL (reference sequence). This CDR3 has 14 residues. CDR3 in DNA: TGTGCCAGCAGCCAAGACCCGAGCTCCTACGAGCAGTACGTC. It is translated as CASSQDPSSYEQYV.

The table lists this clonotype with a few counts. This sequence joins TRBV9 and TRBJ2-3; the D gene is possibly TRBD1 (7 bases). CDR1 is SGDLS, CDR2 YYNGEE, per germline. The CDR3 length is 16 residues. The V end was cut by 2 bases, the J end by 2 bases, with 15 bases between. The CDR3 reads CASSVSAGQNTDTQYF. For the CDR3, the DNA is TGTGCCAGCAGCGTTAGTGCGGGACAGAACACAGATACGCAGTATTTT. Full variable domain (missing parts from reference TRBV9 and TRBJ2-3): DSGVTQTPKHLITATGQRVTLRCSPRSGDLSVYWYQQSLDQGLQFLIQYYNGEERAKGNILERFSAQQFPDLHSELNLSSLELGDSALYFCASSVSAGQNTDTQYFGPGTRLTVL.

This clonotype was seen at least ten times. This chain joins TRBV7-2 and TRBJ2-3, with D tentatively TRBD2 (5 bases). The CDR3 consists of 15 residues. V was trimmed by 5 bases and J by 8 bases, leaving 20 bases between them. Germline V CDR1 and CDR2: SGHTA, FQGNSA. CDR3: CASSPLSPHTSTQYF. In DNA, the CDR3 is TGTGCCAGCAGCCCCCTTTCTCCCCACACTAGTACGCAGTATTTT.

This clonotype was recorded many times. The chain employs TRBV21-1 and TRBJ1-2. TRBV21-1 counts as a pseudogene. The CDR3 has 15 amino acids. The CDR3 region has the DNA TGTGCCAGCAGCAAAGAGGGAGCGTTTTACTATGGCTACACCTTC. It codes for CASSKEGAFYYGYTF.

This clonotype was seen more than once but under ten times. The chain's CDR3 is CASSLGGTSLPSGTEAFF. As DNA, the CDR3 is TGTGCCAGCAGTTTAGGCGGGACGTCCTTACCCTCGGGCACTGAAGCTTTCTTT. This rearrangement joins TRBV27 to TRBJ1-1; TRBD1 might be the D (5 bases). Germline V gene data show CDR1 as MNHEY and CDR2 as SMNVEV (reference sequence). Trimming took off 2 bases at V and 4 bases at J, with 23 bases between the two ends. The CDR3 is 18 residues long.

This clonotype has a handful of counts. This chain connects TRBV5-1 to TRBJ2-5; D not certain. CDR1 is SGHRS and CDR2 is YFSETQ in the germline V gene. The CDR3 loop spans 15 amino acids. Trimming cost V 2 bases and J 7 bases, with 18 bases left between them. This CDR3 reads CASSLQRTSEGTQYF. CDR3 DNA: TGCGCCAGCAGCTTACAGAGGACCTCCGAAGGGACCCAGTACTTC.

The chain joins TRBV29-1 to TRBJ2-3, with 7 bases matching TRBD1. Germline V lookup: CDR1 SQVTM, CDR2 ANQGSEA. The trim removed 6 bases at V and 4 bases at J, leaving 13 bases unmatched. The CDR3 contains 15 residues. CDR3 amino acids: CSVTRQGGRSDTQYF. CDR3 bases: TGCAGCGTGACTCGACAGGGTGGGCGTTCAGATACGCAGTATTTT.

The gene calls are TRBV6-5 and TRBJ1-2, with 9 bases matching TRBD1. CDR3 length: 12 amino acids. The trim removed 6 bases at V and 6 bases at J, leaving 2 bases unmatched. Germline V CDR1 and CDR2: MNHEY, SVGAGI. DNA of the CDR3: TGTGCCAGCAGGAGGGACAGGGATGGCTACACCTTC. Translated, it gives CASRRDRDGYTF.

This clonotype came up a few times. The chain is built from TRBV29-1 and TRBJ1-1; TRBD1 aligns across 7 bases. V trimming: 2 bases; J trimming: 4 bases; junction bases outside the gene matches: 7. The CDR3 has 14 residues. The germline CDR1 and CDR2 sequences are SQVTM and ANQGSEA. The CDR3 bases are TGCAGCGTTGAAAGGGTACAGGGGAGCACTGAAGCTTTCTTT. Protein: CSVERVQGSTEAFF.

This clonotype was picked up a small number of times. This sequence joins TRBV10-3 and TRBJ2-3; tentatively, D is TRBD1 (5 bases). The CDR3 has 14 residues. Germline V gene data show CDR1 as ENHRY and CDR2 as SYGVKD. Trimming removed 8 bases from V and 0 bases from J, with 12 bases in between. The CDR3 DNA reads as TGTGCCATCGGGCAGGGCCGCAGCACAGATACGCAGTATTTT. Translation: CAIGQGRSTDTQYF.